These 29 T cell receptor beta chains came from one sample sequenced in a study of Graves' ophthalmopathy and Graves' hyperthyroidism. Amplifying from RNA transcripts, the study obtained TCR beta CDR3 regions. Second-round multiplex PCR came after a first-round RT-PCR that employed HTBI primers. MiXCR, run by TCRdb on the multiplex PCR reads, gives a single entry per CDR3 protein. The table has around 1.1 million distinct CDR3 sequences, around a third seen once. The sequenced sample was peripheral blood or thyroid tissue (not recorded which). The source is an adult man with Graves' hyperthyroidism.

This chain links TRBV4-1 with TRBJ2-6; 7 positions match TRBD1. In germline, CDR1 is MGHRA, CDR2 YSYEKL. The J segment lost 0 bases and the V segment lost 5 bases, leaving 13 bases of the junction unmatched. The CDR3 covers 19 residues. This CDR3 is CASSFRTGRASSGANVLTF. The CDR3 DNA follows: TGCGCCAGCAGCTTTCGGACAGGACGTGCAAGCTCTGGGGCCAACGTCCTGACTTTC.

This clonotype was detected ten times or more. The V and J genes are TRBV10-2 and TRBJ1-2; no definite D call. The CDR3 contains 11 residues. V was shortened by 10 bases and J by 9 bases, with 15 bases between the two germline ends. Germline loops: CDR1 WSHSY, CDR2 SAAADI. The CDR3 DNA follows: TGCGCCATGCGCCAAGGCCCAAGCTACACCTTC. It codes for CAMRQGPSYTF.

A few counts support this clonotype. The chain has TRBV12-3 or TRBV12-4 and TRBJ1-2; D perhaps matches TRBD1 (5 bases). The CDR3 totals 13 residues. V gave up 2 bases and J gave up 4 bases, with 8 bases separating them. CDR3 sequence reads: CASSLSGLYGYTF. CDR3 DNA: TGTGCCAGCAGTTTATCAGGGCTCTATGGCTACACCTTC.

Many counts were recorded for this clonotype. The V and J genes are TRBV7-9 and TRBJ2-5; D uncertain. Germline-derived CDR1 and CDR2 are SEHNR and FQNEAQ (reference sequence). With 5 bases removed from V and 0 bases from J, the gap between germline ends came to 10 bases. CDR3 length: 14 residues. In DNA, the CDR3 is TGTGCCAGCAGCCAAACCCGAAACCAAGAGACCCAGTACTTC. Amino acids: CASSQTRNQETQYF.

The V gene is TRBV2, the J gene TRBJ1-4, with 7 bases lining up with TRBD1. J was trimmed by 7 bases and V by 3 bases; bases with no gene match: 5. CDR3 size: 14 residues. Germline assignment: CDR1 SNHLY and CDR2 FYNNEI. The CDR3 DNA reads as TGTGCCAGCAGTGACCACAGGGGCGCTGAAAAACTGTTTTTT. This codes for CASSDHRGAEKLFF.

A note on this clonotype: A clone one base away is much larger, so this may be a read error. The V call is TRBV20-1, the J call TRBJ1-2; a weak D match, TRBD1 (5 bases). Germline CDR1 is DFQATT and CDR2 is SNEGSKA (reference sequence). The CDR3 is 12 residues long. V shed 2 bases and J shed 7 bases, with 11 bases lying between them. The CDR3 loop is CSARQGIGGYTF. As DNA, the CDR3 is TGCAGTGCTAGACAGGGAATTGGTGGCTACACCTTC.

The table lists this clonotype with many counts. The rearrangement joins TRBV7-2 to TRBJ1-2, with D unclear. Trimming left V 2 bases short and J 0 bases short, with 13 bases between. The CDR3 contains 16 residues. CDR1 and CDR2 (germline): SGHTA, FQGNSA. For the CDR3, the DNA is TGTGCCAGCAGCTTATGGTCACAGAGATCTAACTATGGCTACACCTTC. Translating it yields CASSLWSQRSNYGYTF.

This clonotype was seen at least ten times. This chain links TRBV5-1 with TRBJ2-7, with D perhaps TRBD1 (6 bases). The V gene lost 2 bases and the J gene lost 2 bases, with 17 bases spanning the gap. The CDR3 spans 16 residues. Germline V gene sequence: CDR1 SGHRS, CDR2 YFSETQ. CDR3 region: CASSFPDRGAAYEQYF. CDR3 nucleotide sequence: TGCGCCAGCAGCTTCCCGGACAGAGGAGCGGCCTACGAGCAGTACTTC.

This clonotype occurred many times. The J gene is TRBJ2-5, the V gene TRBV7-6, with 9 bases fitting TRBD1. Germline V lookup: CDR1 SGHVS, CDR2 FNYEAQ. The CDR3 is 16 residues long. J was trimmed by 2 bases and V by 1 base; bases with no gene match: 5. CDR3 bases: TGTGCCAGCAGCTTAGGTACAGGGGGCGTACAAGAGACCCAGTACTTC. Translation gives CASSLGTGGVQETQYF. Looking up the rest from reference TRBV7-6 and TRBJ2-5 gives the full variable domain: GAGVSQSPRYKVTKRGQDVALRCDPISGHVSLYWYRQALGQGPEFLTYFNYEAQQDKSGLPNDRFSAERPEGSISTLTIQRTEQRDSAMYRCASSLGTGGVQETQYFGPGTRLLVL.

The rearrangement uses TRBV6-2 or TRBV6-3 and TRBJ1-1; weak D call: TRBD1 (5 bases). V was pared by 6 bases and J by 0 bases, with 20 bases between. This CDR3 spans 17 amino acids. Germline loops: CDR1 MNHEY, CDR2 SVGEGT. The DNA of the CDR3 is TGTGCCAGCAGCCCAGCTACAAGGCTGGGGGTGAACACTGAAGCTTTCTTT. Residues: CASSPATRLGVNTEAFF.

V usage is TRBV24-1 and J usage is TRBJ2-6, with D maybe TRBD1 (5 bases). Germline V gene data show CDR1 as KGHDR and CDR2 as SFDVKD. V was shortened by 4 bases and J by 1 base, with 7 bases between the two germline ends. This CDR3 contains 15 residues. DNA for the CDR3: TGTGCCACCAGTGAGCAGGGTTCTGGGGCCAACGTCCTGACTTTC. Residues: CATSEQGSGANVLTF.

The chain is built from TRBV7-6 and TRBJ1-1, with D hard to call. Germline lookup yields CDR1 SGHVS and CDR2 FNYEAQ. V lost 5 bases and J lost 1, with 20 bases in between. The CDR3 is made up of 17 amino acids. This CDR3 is CASSVEGQEPKNTEAFF. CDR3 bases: TGTGCCAGCAGCGTTGAAGGGCAGGAGCCAAAGAACACTGAAGCTTTCTTT. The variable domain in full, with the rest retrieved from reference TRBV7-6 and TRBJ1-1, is GAGVSQSPRYKVTKRGQDVALRCDPISGHVSLYWYRQALGQGPEFLTYFNYEAQQDKSGLPNDRFSAERPEGSISTLTIQRTEQRDSAMYRCASSVEGQEPKNTEAFFGQGTRLTVV.

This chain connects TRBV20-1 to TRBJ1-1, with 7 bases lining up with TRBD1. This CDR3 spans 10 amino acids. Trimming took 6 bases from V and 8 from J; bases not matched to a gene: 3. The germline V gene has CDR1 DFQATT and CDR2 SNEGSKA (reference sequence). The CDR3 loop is CSAQTGEAFF. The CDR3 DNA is TGCAGTGCGCAGACAGGGGAAGCTTTCTTT.

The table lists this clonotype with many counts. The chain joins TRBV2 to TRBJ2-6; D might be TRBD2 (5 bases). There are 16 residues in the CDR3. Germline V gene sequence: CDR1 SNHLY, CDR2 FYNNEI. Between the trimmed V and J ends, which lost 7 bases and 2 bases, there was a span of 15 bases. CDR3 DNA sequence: TGTGCCAGCAAACGGGATCTTGGCACTGGGGCCAACGTCCTGACTTTC. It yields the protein CASKRDLGTGANVLTF.

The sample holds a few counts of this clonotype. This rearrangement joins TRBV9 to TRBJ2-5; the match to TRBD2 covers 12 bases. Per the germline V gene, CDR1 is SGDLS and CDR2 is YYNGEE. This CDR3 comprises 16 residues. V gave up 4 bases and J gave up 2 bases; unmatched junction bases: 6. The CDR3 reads CASSPTTSGGQETQYF. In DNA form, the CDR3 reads TGTGCCAGCAGCCCAACCACTAGCGGGGGGCAAGAGACCCAGTACTTC.

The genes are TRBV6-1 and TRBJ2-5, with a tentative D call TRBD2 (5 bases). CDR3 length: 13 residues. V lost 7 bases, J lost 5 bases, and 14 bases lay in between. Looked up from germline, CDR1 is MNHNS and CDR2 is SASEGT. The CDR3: CASIRGIAETQYF. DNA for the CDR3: TGTGCCAGCATTCGAGGGATTGCGGAGACCCAGTACTTC.

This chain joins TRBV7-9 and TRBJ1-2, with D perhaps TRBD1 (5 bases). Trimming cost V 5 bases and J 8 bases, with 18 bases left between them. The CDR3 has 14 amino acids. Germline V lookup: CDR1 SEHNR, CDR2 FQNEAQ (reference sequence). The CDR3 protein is CASSGQEANCGYTF. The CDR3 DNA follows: TGTGCCAGCAGCGGACAAGAAGCTAACTGCGGCTACACCTTC. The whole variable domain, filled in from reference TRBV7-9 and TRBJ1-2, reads DTGVSQNPRHKITKRGQNVTFRCDPISEHNRLYWYRQTLGQGPEFLTYFQNEAQLEKSRLLSDRFSAERPKGSFSTLEIQRTEQGDSAMYLCASSGQEANCGYTFGSGTRLTVV.

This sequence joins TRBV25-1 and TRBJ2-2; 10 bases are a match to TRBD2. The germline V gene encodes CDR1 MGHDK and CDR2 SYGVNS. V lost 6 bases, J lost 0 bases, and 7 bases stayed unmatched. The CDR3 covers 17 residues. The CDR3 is CASRPLGTSANTGELFF. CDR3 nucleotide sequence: TGTGCCAGCAGGCCCTTAGGGACTAGCGCGAACACCGGGGAGCTGTTTTTT. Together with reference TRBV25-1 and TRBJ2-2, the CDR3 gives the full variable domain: EADIYQTPRYLVIGTGKKITLECSQTMGHDKMYWYQQDPGMELHLIHYSYGVNSTEKGDLSSESTVSRIRTEHFPLTLESARPSHTSQYLCASRPLGTSANTGELFFGEGSRLTVL.

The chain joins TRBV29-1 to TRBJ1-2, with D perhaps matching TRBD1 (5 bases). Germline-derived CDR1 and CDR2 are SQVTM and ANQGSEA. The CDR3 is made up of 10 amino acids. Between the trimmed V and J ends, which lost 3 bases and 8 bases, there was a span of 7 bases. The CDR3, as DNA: TGCAGCGTTGAGAGACAGGGCTACACCTTC. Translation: CSVERQGYTF.

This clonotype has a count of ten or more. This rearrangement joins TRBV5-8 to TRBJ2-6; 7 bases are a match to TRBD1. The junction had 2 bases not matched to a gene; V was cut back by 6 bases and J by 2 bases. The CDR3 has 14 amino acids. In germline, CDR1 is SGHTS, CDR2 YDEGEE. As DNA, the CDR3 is TGTGCCAGCAAAGACAGGGCTGGGGCCAACGTCCTGACTTTC. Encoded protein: CASKDRAGANVLTF.

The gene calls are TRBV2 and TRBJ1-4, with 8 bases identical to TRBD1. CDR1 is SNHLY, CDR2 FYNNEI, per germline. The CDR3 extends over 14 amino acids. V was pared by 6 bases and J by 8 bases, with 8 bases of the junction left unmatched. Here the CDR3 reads CASRRTGRGEKLFF. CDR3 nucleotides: TGTGCCAGCAGGCGGACAGGGCGAGGCGAAAAACTGTTTTTT.

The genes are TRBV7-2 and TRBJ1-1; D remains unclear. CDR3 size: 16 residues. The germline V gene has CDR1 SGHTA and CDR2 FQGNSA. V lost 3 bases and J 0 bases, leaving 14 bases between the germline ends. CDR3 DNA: TGTGCCAGCAGCTTTACTAGCGGGTTTATGAACACTGAAGCTTTCTTT. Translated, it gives CASSFTSGFMNTEAFF.

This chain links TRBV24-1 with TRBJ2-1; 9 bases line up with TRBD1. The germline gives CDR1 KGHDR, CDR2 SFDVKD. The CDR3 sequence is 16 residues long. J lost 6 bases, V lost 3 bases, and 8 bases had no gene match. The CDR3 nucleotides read TGTGCCACCAGTGATCCAGACAGGGGGAAAGTCAATGAGCAGTTCTTC. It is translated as CATSDPDRGKVNEQFF.

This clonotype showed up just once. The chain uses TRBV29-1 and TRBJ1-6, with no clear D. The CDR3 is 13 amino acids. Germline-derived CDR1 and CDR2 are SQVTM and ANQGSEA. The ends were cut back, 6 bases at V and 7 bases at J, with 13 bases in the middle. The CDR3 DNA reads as TGCAGCGTCTCAGGTGGGGAGAATTCACCCCTCCACTTT. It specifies CSVSGGENSPLHF.

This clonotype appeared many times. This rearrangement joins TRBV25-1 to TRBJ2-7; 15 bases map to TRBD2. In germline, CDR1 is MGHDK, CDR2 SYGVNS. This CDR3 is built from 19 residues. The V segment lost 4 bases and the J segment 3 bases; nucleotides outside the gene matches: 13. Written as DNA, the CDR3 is TGTGCCAGCAGTGCTCAACCGGGACTAGCGGGAGGTGGATTCTACGAGCAGTACTTC. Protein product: CASSAQPGLAGGGFYEQYF.

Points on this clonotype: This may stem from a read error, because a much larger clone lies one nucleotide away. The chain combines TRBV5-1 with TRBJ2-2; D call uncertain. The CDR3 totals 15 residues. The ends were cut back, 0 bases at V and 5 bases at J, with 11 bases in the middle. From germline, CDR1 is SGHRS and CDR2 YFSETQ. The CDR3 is CASSLDSGWTGELFF. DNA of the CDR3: TGCGCCAGCAGCTTGGATAGTGGTTGGACCGGGGAGCTGTTTTTT.

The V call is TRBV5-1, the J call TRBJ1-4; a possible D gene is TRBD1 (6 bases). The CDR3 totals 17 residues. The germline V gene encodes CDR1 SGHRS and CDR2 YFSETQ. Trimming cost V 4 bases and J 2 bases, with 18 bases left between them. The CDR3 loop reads CASSIIIRDTTNEKLFF. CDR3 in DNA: TGCGCCAGCAGCATAATAATAAGGGACACCACTAATGAAAAACTGTTTTTT.

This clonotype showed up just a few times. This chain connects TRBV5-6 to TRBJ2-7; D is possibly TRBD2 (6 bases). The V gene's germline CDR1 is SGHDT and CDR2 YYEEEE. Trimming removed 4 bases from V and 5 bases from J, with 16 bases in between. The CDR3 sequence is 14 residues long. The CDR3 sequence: CASSGAGPGDEQYF. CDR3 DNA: TGTGCCAGCAGCGGGGCGGGGCCAGGCGACGAGCAGTACTTC.

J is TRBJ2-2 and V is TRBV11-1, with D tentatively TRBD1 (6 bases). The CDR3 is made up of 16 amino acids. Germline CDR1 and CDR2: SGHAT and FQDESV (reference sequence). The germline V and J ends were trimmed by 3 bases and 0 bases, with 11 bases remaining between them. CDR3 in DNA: TGTGCCAGCAGCTTGAAGGACAGACCGAACACCGGGGAGCTGTTTTTT. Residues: CASSLKDRPNTGELFF.